This entry lists 19 T cell receptor beta chains sequenced from one sample in a study of T-cell reconstitution after alpha-beta-depleted transplantation in children. A TCRbeta library incorporating unique molecular identifiers was prepared. A single record per CDR3 protein comes from TCRdb applying MiXCR to the PCR reads. The sample includes 600,000 to 700,000 distinct CDR3 sequences, 16% of them seen just once. The sample was PBMCs from the stem cell graft donor, taken from the stem cell graft. Receptors originate from a human donor who donated a stem cell graft to a child with acute myeloid leukemia.

This clonotype was detected only a few times. The J gene is TRBJ2-6, the V gene TRBV7-9; no clear D gene. This CDR3 contains 15 residues. V shed 2 bases and J shed 2 bases, with 7 bases lying between them. Germline CDR1 is SEHNR and CDR2 is FQNEAQ (reference sequence). The CDR3 region is CASSLRVPGANVLTF. CDR3 DNA sequence: TGTGCCAGCAGCTTAAGGGTGCCTGGGGCCAACGTCCTGACTTTC.

This clonotype has a handful of counts. This chain links TRBV6-2 or TRBV6-3 with TRBJ1-2; D call uncertain. The ends were cut back, 1 base at V and 7 bases at J, with 10 bases in the middle. The germline V gene encodes CDR1 MNHEY and CDR2 SVGEGT. This CDR3 region has 13 residues. The CDR3 sequence is CASSYYGEAGYTF. The CDR3 DNA sequence: TGTGCCAGCAGTTACTACGGGGAGGCTGGCTACACCTTC.

This sequence joins TRBV6-2 or TRBV6-3 and TRBJ2-7; possible D gene TRBD2, 6 bases. Trimming took off 6 bases at V and 3 bases at J, with 9 bases between the two ends. This CDR3 contains 12 residues. CDR1 and CDR2 from the germline V gene are MNHEY and SVGEGT. The CDR3, as DNA: TGTGCCAGCAGCACCGGGAGCTACGAGCAGTACGTC. Residues: CASSTGSYEQYV.

This clonotype has just a few counts. The chain joins TRBV9 to TRBJ2-1; 8 bases line up with TRBD2. With V trimmed by 7 bases and J by 4 bases, 4 bases remained unmatched. CDR1 and CDR2 (germline): SGDLS, YYNGEE. The CDR3 sequence is 13 residues long. The CDR3 nucleotides are TGTGCCAGCGGAGCGGGGGAGTACAATGAGCAGTTCTTC. This translates into CASGAGEYNEQFF. Full variable domain (rest looked up from reference TRBV9 and TRBJ2-1): DSGVTQTPKHLITATGQRVTLRCSPRSGDLSVYWYQQSLDQGLQFLIQYYNGEERAKGNILERFSAQQFPDLHSELNLSSLELGDSALYFCASGAGEYNEQFFGPGTRLTVL.

This clonotype was detected ten times or more. The chain carries TRBV29-1 and TRBJ2-1, with D perhaps given as TRBD1 or TRBD2 (6 bases each). Per the germline V gene, CDR1 is SQVTM and CDR2 is ANQGSEA. Between the trimmed V and J ends, which lost 4 bases and 2 bases, there was a span of 12 bases. The CDR3 runs 14 residues. The CDR3 loop is CSVGRDNPYNEQFF. CDR3 nucleotide sequence: TGCAGCGTTGGGCGGGACAATCCCTACAATGAGCAGTTCTTC.

The chain couples TRBV12-3 or TRBV12-4 to TRBJ1-3; D unclear. The V end was cut by 7 bases, the J end by 0 bases, with 13 bases between. The length of the CDR3 is 15 residues. CDR3 nucleotides: TGTGCCAGCACCCTGGCGCCAAACTCTGGAAACACCATATATTTT. Its translation: CASTLAPNSGNTIYF.

This clonotype was seen more than once but under ten times. V and J are TRBV7-2 and TRBJ1-1; a weak D match, TRBD1 (6 bases). Germline assignment: CDR1 SGHTA and CDR2 FQGNSA. V gave up 5 bases and J gave up 0 bases, with 19 bases separating them. The CDR3 contains 17 residues. The CDR3 region is CASSLQGGLSLNTEAFF. In DNA form, the CDR3 reads TGTGCCAGCAGCCTACAGGGTGGGTTGTCATTGAACACTGAAGCTTTCTTT.

This clonotype was counted many times. The genes are TRBV15 and TRBJ2-5; TRBD2 agrees at 8 bases. Per germline, CDR1 LNHNV and CDR2 YYDKDF (reference sequence). This CDR3 is built from 15 residues. V dropped 3 bases and J dropped 2; count of bases not matched to a gene: 5. The CDR3: CATSSDSSGQETQYF. The CDR3 nucleotides are TGTGCCACCAGCAGTGATTCTAGCGGGCAAGAGACCCAGTACTTC.

This clonotype was recorded many times. The chain employs TRBV12-3 or TRBV12-4 and TRBJ1-5; TRBD1 might be the D (5 bases). This CDR3 comprises 15 residues. V was shortened by 6 bases and J by 5 bases, with 17 bases between the two germline ends. CDR3 nucleotides: TGTGCCAGCAGCCCCGGGACCGTCCTTCATCAGCCCCAGCATTTT. It codes for CASSPGTVLHQPQHF.

This clonotype was seen more than once but under ten times. This chain joins TRBV20-1 and TRBJ2-5, with 11 nucleotides matching TRBD2. The germline gives CDR1 DFQATT, CDR2 SNEGSKA (reference sequence). The trim removed 6 bases at V and 1 base at J, leaving 4 bases unmatched. The CDR3 is made up of 14 amino acids. The CDR3, as DNA: TGCAGTGCGACACTAGCGGGGGCCCAAGAGACCCAGTACTTC. Protein sequence: CSATLAGAQETQYF.

This clonotype has ten or more counts. V gene TRBV10-3 combines with J gene TRBJ2-5, with 10 bases that match TRBD2. This CDR3 region has 15 residues. With V trimmed by 0 bases and J by 5 bases, 3 bases remained unmatched. CDR1 and CDR2 (germline): ENHRY, SYGVKD. DNA of the CDR3: TGTGCCATCAGTGAGTCGGGACTAGCGTACGAGACCCAGTACTTC. Translation: CAISESGLAYETQYF.

The gene calls are TRBV6-1 and TRBJ2-3; D remains ambiguous. Germline CDR1 reads MNHNS; CDR2 reads SASEGT. V lost 3 bases and J 4 bases, leaving 5 bases between the germline ends. The CDR3 runs 12 residues. CDR3 nucleotides: TGTGCCAGCAGTGATATGTCAGATACGCAGTATTTT. Translation gives CASSDMSDTQYF.

This clonotype showed up many times. V and J are TRBV20-1 and TRBJ2-7, with D perhaps assigned TRBD1 or TRBD2 (5 bases each). The CDR3 totals 15 residues. CDR1 and CDR2 from the germline V gene are DFQATT and SNEGSKA (reference sequence). V dropped 0 bases and J dropped 0 bases, with 12 bases sitting between them. The CDR3 DNA follows: TGCAGTGCTAGAGATGGGGGTGGTAGCTCCTACGAGCAGTACTTC. This translates into CSARDGGGSSYEQYF.

Ten or more counts support this clonotype. V usage is TRBV20-1 and J usage is TRBJ2-7; D unclear. Looked up from germline, CDR1 is DFQATT and CDR2 is SNEGSKA (reference sequence). This CDR3 comprises 12 residues. V was cut by 3 bases and J by 5 bases, with 11 bases left in between. The CDR3 DNA sequence: TGCAGTGCTAGGTTCGGATTCAACGAGCAGTACTTC. Its protein product is CSARFGFNEQYF.

Only a few counts were recorded for this clonotype. CDR3 sequence: CASSPDRSTNEKLFF. In DNA form, the CDR3 reads TGTGCCAGCAGCCCGGACAGATCAACTAATGAAAAACTGTTTTTT. The chain is built from TRBV7-8 and TRBJ1-4, with D perhaps TRBD1 (6 bases). This CDR3 has 15 residues. V lost 5 bases, J lost 0 bases, and 10 bases lay in between. Germline CDR1 reads SGHVS; CDR2 reads FQNEAQ.

With regard to this clonotype: This may be a read error, as it is one base from a much larger clone. The conserved closing phenylalanine or tryptophan is absent in this CDR3, likely reflecting a read error. The genes are TRBV6-1 and TRBJ2-1; 8 nucleotides line up with TRBD1. CDR1 and CDR2 from the germline V gene are MNHNS and SASEGT. The V segment lost 8 bases and the J segment 9 bases; nucleotides outside the gene matches: 12. The CDR3 is 14 amino acids. As DNA, the CDR3 is TGTGCCAGCCACGACAGGGGATACTTTTGTGAGCAGTTCTCC. The encoded protein is CASHDRGYFCEQFS.

The chain combines TRBV29-1 with TRBJ1-4, with a possible D match to TRBD1 (6 bases). Germline CDR1 reads SQVTM; CDR2 reads ANQGSEA. V lost 0 bases and J 4 bases, leaving 12 bases between the germline ends. The length of the CDR3 is 15 residues. The CDR3 loop reads CSVEEGGALNEKLFF. CDR3 nucleotide sequence: TGCAGCGTTGAAGAAGGGGGAGCCCTTAATGAAAAACTGTTTTTT.

This clonotype has ten or more counts. J is TRBJ1-6 and V is TRBV20-1; maybe TRBD1 (6 bases). Germline V gene sequence: CDR1 DFQATT, CDR2 SNEGSKA (reference sequence). V shed 4 bases and J shed 9 bases, with 13 bases lying between them. This CDR3 is 13 amino acids long. The CDR3 sequence is CSAIKGGRSPLHF. The DNA for the CDR3 is TGCAGTGCTATAAAAGGGGGTCGTTCACCCCTCCACTTT.

Here the CDR3 DNA reads TGCAGTGCCAGCACTAACCTCGCTTACAATGAGCAGTTCTTC. The encoded protein is CSASTNLAYNEQFF. The chain carries TRBV20-1 and TRBJ2-1; no definite D call. The CDR3 loop spans 14 amino acids. Germline lookup yields CDR1 DFQATT and CDR2 SNEGSKA (reference sequence). Trimming pared 6 bases from V and 4 bases from J, leaving 16 bases between.